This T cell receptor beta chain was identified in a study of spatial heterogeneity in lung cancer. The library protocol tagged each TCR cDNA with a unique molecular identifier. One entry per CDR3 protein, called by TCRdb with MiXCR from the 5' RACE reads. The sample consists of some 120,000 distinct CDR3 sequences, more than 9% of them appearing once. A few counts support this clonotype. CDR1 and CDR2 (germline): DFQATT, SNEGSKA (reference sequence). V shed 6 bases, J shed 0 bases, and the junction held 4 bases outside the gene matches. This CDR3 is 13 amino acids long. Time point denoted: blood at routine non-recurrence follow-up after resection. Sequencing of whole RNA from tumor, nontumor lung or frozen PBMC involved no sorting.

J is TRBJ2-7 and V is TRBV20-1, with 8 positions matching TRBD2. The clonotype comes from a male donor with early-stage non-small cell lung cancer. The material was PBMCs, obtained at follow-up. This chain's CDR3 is CSAGRGDSYEQYF. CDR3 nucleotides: TGCAGTGCCGGGAGGGGGGACTCCTACGAGCAGTACTTC.